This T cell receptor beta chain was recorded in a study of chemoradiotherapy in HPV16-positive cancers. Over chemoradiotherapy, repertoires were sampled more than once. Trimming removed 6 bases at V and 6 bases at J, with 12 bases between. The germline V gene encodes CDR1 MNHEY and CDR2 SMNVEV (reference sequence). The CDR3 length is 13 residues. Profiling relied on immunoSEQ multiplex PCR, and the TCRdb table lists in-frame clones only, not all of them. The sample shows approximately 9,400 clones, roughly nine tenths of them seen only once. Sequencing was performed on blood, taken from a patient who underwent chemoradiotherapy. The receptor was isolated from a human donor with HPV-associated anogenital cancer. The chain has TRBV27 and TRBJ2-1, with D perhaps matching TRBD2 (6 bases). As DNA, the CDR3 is TGTGCCAGCAGACCTTCTAGCGCCAATGAGCAGTTCTTC. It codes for CASRPSSANEQFF.